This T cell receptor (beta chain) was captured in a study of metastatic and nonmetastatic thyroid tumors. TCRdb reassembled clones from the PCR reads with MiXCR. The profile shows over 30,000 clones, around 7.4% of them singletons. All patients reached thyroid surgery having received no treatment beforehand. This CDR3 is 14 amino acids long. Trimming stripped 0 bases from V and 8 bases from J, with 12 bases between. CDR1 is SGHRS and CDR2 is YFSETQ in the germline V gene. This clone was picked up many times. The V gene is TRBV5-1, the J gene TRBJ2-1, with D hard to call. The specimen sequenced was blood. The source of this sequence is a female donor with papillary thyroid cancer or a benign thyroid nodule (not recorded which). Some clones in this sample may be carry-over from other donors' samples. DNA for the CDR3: TGCGCCAGCAGCTTGGTATTAGTGGAAGATGAGCAGTTCTTC. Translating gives CASSLVLVEDEQFF.